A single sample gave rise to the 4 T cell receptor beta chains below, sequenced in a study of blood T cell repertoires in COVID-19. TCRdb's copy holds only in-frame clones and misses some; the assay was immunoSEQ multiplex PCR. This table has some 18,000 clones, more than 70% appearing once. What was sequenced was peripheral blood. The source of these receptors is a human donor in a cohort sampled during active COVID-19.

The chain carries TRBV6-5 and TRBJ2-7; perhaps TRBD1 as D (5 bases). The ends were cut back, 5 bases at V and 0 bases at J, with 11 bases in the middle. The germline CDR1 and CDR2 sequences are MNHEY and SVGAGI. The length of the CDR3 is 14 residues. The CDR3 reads CASSTTVDSYEQYF. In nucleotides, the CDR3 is TGTGCCAGCAGTACGACAGTGGACTCCTACGAGCAGTACTTC.

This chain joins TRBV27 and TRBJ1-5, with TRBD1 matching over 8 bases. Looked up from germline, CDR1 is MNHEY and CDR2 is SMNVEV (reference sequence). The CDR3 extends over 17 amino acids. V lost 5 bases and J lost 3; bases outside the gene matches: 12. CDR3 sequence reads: CASSRRPGQADNQPQHF. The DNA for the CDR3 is TGTGCCAGCAGTCGCCGGCCGGGACAGGCCGACAATCAGCCCCAGCATTTT.

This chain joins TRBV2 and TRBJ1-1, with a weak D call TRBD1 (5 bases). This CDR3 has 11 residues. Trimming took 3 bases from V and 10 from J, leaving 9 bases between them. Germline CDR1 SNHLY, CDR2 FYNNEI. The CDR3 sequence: CASSDGGGAFF. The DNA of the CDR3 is TGTGCCAGCAGTGACGGGGGGGGAGCTTTCTTT.

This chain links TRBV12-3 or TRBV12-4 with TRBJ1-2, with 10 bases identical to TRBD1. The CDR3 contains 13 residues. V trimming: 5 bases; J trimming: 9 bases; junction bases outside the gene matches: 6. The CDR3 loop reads CASSAGTGVSYTF. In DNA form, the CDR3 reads TGTGCCAGCAGTGCCGGGACAGGGGTTAGCTACACCTTC.